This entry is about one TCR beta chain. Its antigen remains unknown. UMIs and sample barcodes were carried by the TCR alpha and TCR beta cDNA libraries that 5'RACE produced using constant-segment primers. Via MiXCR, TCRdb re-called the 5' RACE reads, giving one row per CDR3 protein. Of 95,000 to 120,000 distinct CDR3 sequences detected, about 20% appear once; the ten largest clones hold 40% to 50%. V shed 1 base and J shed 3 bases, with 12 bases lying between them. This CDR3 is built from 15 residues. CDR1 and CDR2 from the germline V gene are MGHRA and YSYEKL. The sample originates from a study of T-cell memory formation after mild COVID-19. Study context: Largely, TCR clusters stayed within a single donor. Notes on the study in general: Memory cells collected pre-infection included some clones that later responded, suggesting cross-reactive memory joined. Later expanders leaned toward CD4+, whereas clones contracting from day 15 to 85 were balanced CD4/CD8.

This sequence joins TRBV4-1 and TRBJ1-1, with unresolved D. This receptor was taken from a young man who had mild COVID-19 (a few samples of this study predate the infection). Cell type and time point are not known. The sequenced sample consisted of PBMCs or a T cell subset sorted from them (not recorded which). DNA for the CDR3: TGCGCCAGCAGCCAAGTGGCTTTTGGGTACACTGAAGCTTTCTTT. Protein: CASSQVAFGYTEAFF.